The 14 T cell receptor beta chains listed next were all sequenced from one sample in a study of glioma-infiltrating T cells. TCR alpha and beta CDR3 regions were amplified from RNA using iRepertoire nested multiplex PCR. From the multiplex PCR reads, TCRdb called clonotypes with MiXCR, one entry per CDR3 protein. The sample comprises fewer than 500,000 distinct CDR3 sequences, about 40% of which are singletons, and 12% rests with the top ten. The sample consisted of glioma tissue, nonneoplastic brain tissue, or PBMCs (not recorded which). Receptors originate from a human donor with low-grade glioma or glioblastoma, undergoing nonglioma brain surgery, or in good health (not recorded which).

This clonotype occurred many times. The genes are TRBV27 and TRBJ1-5; 10 bases are shared with TRBD1. Germline V gene sequence: CDR1 MNHEY, CDR2 SMNVEV (reference sequence). There are 14 residues in the CDR3. After removal of 4 bases from V and 7 bases from J, the junction contained 4 bases not matched to a gene. CDR3 DNA sequence: TGTGCCAGCAGTTCGGGACAGGGGAGCCAGCCCCAGCATTTT. Translation: CASSSGQGSQPQHF.

This clonotype was counted at least ten times. The chain recombines TRBV7-2 with TRBJ1-3, with D hard to call. CDR1 SGHTA and CDR2 FQGNSA come from the germline V gene. The V end was cut by 4 bases, the J end by 4 bases, with 14 bases between. The CDR3 sequence is 15 residues long. This chain's CDR3 is CASSSPMAGGNTIYF. CDR3 nucleotides: TGTGCCAGCAGCTCCCCTATGGCAGGAGGAAACACCATATATTTT. Drawing the rest from reference TRBV7-2 and TRBJ1-3, the complete variable domain is GAGVSQSPSNKVTEKGKDVELRCDPISGHTALYWYRQSLGQGLEFLIYFQGNSAPDKSGLPSDRFSAERTGGSVSTLTIQRTQQEDSAVYLCASSSPMAGGNTIYFGEGSWLTVV.

This clonotype was found a few times. The chain uses TRBV28 and TRBJ2-7; D is undetermined. The CDR3 has 10 amino acids. V lost 6 bases and J lost 9, with 9 bases in between. Germline V gene sequence: CDR1 MDHEN, CDR2 SYDVKM. CDR3 bases: TGTGCCAGCAGCTCAGAGGTGCAGTACTTC. Translated, it gives CASSSEVQYF.

This clonotype was recorded a few times. The genes are TRBV28 and TRBJ2-2, with 9 nucleotides matching TRBD1. The CDR3 has 14 residues. J gave up 4 bases and V 5 bases, and 2 bases lay outside the gene matches. Germline loops: CDR1 MDHEN, CDR2 SYDVKM. The CDR3: CASSKTGGTGELFF. CDR3 DNA: TGTGCCAGCAGTAAGACAGGGGGCACCGGGGAGCTGTTTTTT.

This chain links TRBV6-1 with TRBJ2-3, with TRBD2 matching over 14 bases. After removal of 5 bases from V and 4 bases from J, the junction contained 5 bases not matched to a gene. CDR3 length: 16 amino acids. The germline gives CDR1 MNHNS, CDR2 SASEGT. CDR3 nucleotides: TGTGCCAGCAGTCCCGGACTAGCGGGGGGATCAGATACGCAGTATTTT. This sequence encodes CASSPGLAGGSDTQYF.

This clonotype has a count of ten or more. This chain joins TRBV20-1 and TRBJ2-1, with D perhaps matching TRBD2 (6 bases). V lost 3 bases and J 3 bases, leaving 12 bases between the germline ends. The CDR3 length is 14 residues. In germline, CDR1 is DFQATT, CDR2 SNEGSKA (reference sequence). CDR3 loop: CSASAGMDYNEQFF. In DNA, the CDR3 is TGCAGTGCTAGTGCGGGAATGGACTACAATGAGCAGTTCTTC.

The chain recombines TRBV12-5 with TRBJ2-7; D remains unclear. Trimming shortened V by 1 base and J by 5 bases, and 21 bases separated the two germline ends. The CDR3 contains 17 residues. Germline lookup yields CDR1 LGHNT and CDR2 FRNRAP. As DNA, the CDR3 is TGTGCTAGTGGTTTGGACACTGTCCGGGTGTTGAGGAACGAGCAGTACTTC. It codes for CASGLDTVRVLRNEQYF. The variable domain in full, with the rest retrieved from reference TRBV12-5 and TRBJ2-7, is DARVTQTPRHKVTEMGQEVTMRCQPILGHNTVFWYRQTMMQGLELLAYFRNRAPLDDSGMPKDRFSAEMPDATLATLKIQPSEPRDSAVYFCASGLDTVRVLRNEQYFGPGTRLTVT.

Turning to this clonotype: A read error is likely, as this CDR3 ends without the conserved phenylalanine or tryptophan. This chain joins TRBV20-1 and TRBJ1-1; tentatively, D is TRBD1 (5 bases). Trimming removed 4 bases at V and 4 bases at J, with 16 bases between. The CDR3 spans 14 residues. Germline V gene sequence: CDR1 DFQATT, CDR2 SNEGSKA (reference sequence). As DNA, the CDR3 is TGCAGTGCTACCCCCGAGGGGCGAAGCACTGAAGCTTTCCTT. Amino acids: CSATPEGRSTEAFL.

The table lists this clonotype with a few counts. This chain links TRBV20-1 with TRBJ2-1; no clear D. The CDR3 covers 16 residues. The V and J ends lost 3 bases and 0 bases respectively, with 15 bases between them. CDR1 and CDR2 (germline): DFQATT, SNEGSKA (reference sequence). CDR3 nucleotide sequence: TGCAGTGCTAGGCTCTATTCCGAGAGCTCCTACAATGAGCAGTTCTTC. Its translation: CSARLYSESSYNEQFF.

This clonotype was seen a handful of times. This chain joins TRBV7-2 and TRBJ1-3, with D uncertain. V lost 8 bases to trimming and J lost 2 bases, with 10 bases between them. The germline V gene encodes CDR1 SGHTA and CDR2 FQGNSA. The CDR3 extends over 13 amino acids. CDR3 sequence reads: CASQEGTGNTIYF. In DNA, the CDR3 is TGTGCCAGCCAGGAGGGCACTGGAAACACCATATATTTT.

The chain uses TRBV6-5 and TRBJ1-5; 7 bases fit TRBD1. The J segment lost 10 bases and the V segment lost 2 bases, leaving 8 bases of the junction unmatched. Germline V lookup: CDR1 MNHEY, CDR2 SVGAGI. The length of the CDR3 is 14 residues. CDR3 in DNA: TGTGCCAGCAGTTACGGAGGGGGCGGGCATCCCCAGCATTTT. This encodes CASSYGGGGHPQHF.

This clonotype was seen at least ten times. The V call is TRBV20-1, the J call TRBJ2-1, with 13 bases fitting TRBD2. J gave up 5 bases and V 4 bases, and 11 bases lay outside the gene matches. Germline CDR1 DFQATT, CDR2 SNEGSKA (reference sequence). The CDR3 length is 17 residues. This CDR3 reads CSATSPGTSGIHNEQFF. The CDR3 nucleotides are TGCAGTGCTACTTCTCCCGGGACTAGCGGGATTCACAATGAGCAGTTCTTC.

In its sample, this clonotype was seen once. This sequence joins TRBV3-1 and TRBJ1-3, with TRBD1 as a possible D gene (5 bases). V lost 0 bases and J 5 bases, leaving 8 bases between the germline ends. The CDR3 spans 14 residues. Germline-derived CDR1 and CDR2 are LGHDT and YNNKEL (reference sequence). The CDR3 spells CASSQEWTRNTIYF. For the CDR3, the DNA is TGTGCCAGCAGCCAAGAATGGACAAGAAACACCATATATTTT.

This clonotype was counted a single time. A much larger clone sits a single nucleotide away, making a read error possible. The rearrangement links TRBV6-2 or TRBV6-3 to TRBJ2-1, with a possible D match to TRBD2 (6 bases). Trimming took off 0 bases at V and 11 bases at J, with 11 bases between the two ends. The CDR3 runs to 13 residues. Germline CDR1 is MNHEY and CDR2 is SVGEGT. CDR3 in DNA: TGTGCCAGCAGTTACTCGGGGGGAGATAAGCAGTTCTTC. Encoded protein: CASSYSGGDKQFF.